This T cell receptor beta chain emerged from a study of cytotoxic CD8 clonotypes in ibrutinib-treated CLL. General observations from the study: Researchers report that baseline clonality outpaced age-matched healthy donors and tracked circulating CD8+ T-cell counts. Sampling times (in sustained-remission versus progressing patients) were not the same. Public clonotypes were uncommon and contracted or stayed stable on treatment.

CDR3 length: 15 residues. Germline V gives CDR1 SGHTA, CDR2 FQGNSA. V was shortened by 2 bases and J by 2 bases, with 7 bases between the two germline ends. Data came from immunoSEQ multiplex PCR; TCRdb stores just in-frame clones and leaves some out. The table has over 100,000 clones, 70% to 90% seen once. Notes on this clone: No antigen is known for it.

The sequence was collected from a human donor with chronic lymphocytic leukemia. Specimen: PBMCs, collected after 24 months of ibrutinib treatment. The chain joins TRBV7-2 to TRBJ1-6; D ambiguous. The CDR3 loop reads CASSLRQAYNSPLHF. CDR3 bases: TGTGCCAGCAGCTTACGGCAGGCCTATAATTCACCCCTCCACTTT.